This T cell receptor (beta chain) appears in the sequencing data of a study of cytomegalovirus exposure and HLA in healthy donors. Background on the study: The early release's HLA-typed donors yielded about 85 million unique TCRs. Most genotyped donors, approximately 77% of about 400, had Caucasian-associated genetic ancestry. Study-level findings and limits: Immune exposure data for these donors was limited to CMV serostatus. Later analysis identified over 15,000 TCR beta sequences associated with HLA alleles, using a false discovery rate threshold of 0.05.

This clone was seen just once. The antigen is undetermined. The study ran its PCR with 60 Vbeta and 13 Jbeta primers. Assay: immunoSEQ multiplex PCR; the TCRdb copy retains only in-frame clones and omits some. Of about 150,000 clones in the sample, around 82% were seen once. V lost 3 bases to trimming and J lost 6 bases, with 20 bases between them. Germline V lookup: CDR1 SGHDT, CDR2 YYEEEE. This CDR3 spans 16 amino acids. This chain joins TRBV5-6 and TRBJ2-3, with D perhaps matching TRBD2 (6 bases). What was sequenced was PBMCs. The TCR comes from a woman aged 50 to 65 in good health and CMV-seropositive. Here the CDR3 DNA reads TGTGCCAGCAGCTCAGTTGGAGGGACCCCAGGGGATACGCAGTATTTT. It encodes CASSSVGGTPGDTQYF.